This T cell receptor beta chain was retrieved from a study of immune evolution from preneoplasia to lung adenocarcinoma. Two lung cancer pathologists independently confirmed each histologic diagnosis. After pathologic assessment, macro-dissection selected premalignant or tumor cells for extraction. A remark on this clone: Antigen: not known.

The data were produced by immunoSEQ multiplex PCR, yet TCRdb's version contains in-frame clones alone and is incomplete. The data hold 14,000 or so clones, with approximately 80% observed a single time. Findings of the study overall: Top clone share appeared to fall from AAH through AIS, MIA, adenocarcinoma.

The CDR3 runs to 14 residues. V was clipped by 4 bases and J by 5 bases, with 15 bases between them. Germline assignment: CDR1 SGDLS and CDR2 YYNGEE. J is TRBJ2-5 and V is TRBV9; no reliable D call. This sequence was found in a person aged 65-85 years with lung adenocarcinoma. The source material was FFPE minimally invasive lung adenocarcinoma tissue. In DNA, the CDR3 is TGTGCCAGCAGCCCCGGAAGTGTTTGGGAGACCCAGTACTTC. This gives the protein CASSPGSVWETQYF.